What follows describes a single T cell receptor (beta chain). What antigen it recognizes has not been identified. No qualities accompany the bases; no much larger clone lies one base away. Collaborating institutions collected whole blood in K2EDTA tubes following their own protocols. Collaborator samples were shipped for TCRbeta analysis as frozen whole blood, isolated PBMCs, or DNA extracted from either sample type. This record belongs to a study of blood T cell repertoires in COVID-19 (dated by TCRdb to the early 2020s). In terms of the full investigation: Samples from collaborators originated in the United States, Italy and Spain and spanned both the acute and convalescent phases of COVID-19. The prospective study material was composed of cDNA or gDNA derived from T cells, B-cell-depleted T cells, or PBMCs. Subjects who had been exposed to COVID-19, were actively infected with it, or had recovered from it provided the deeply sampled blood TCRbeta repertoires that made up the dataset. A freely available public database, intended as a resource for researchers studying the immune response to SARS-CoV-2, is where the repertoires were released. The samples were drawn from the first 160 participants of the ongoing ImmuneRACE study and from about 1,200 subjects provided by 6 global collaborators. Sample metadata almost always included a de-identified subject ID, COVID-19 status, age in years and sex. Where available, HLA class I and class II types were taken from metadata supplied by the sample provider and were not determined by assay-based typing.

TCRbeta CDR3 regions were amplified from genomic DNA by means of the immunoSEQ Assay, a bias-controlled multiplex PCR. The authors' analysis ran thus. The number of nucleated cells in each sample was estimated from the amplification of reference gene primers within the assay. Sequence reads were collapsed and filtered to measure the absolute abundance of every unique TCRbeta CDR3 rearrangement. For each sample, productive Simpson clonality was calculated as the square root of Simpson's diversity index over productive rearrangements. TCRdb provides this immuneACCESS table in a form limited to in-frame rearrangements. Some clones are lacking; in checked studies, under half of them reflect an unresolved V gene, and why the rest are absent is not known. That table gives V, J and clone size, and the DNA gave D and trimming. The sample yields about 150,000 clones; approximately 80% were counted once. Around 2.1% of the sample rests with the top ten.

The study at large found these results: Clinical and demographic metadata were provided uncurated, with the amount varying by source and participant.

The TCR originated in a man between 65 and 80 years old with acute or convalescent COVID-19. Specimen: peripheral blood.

At the DNA level, the sequence is TGTGCCAGCAGCTACTTAGTAGGGGCCTCGTACAATGAGCAGTTCTTC. Its protein is CASSYLVGASYNEQFF. The sequence joins TRBV3-1 (or the pseudogene TRBV3-2) to TRBJ2-1; 5 matching bases give a weak D call of TRBD1. The germline V gene encodes CDR1 LGHDT and CDR2 YNNKEL (reference sequence). V is shortened by 5 bases, J by 4 bases, and the region joining them spans 18 bases. Inclusive of the bounding cysteine and phenylalanine, the CDR3 is 16 residues long. The CDR3 DNA has 48 bases and is translated from base 1.